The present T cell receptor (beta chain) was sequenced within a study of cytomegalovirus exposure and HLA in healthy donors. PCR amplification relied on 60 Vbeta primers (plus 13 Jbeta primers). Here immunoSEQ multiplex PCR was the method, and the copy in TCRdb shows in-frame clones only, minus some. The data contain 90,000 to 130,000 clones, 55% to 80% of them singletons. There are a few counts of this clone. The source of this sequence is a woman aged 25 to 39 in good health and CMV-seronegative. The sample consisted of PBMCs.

The CDR3 sequence: CASSLMYESVRNEQFF. The CDR3 bases are TGCGCCAGCAGCTTGATGTACGAGTCGGTCAGGAATGAGCAGTTCTTC. The genes are TRBV5-1 and TRBJ2-1; D not certain. CDR1 and CDR2 from the germline V gene are SGHRS and YFSETQ. V was pared by 1 base and J by 7 bases, with 18 bases between. CDR3 length equals 16 residues.